This TCR beta chain was identified in a study of T cell responses to AZD1222 COVID-19 vaccine. The method was immunoSEQ multiplex PCR; TCRdb's version includes in-frame clones alone and lacks a portion of them. The sample includes more than 60,000 clones, around 87% of them seen just once. Germline loops: CDR1 MDHEN, CDR2 SYDVKM. The germline V and J ends were trimmed by 7 bases and 2 bases, with 15 bases remaining between them. This CDR3 has 14 residues. Whole-study results and caveats: There were repertoire samples only from the period after the peak T cell response. Donors were mostly white British, more females; clonal diversity possibly underestimated.

A word on this clone: No antigen is known for it.

The rearrangement uses TRBV28 and TRBJ2-7; D might be TRBD1 (7 bases). The receptor comes from an adult who received the AZD1222 COVID-19 vaccine. This specimen was peripheral blood, taken 28 days after the second AZD1222 dose. The CDR3 region is CASKPPGGTYEQYF. CDR3 in DNA: TGTGCCAGCAAACCACCAGGGGGGACCTACGAGCAGTACTTC.